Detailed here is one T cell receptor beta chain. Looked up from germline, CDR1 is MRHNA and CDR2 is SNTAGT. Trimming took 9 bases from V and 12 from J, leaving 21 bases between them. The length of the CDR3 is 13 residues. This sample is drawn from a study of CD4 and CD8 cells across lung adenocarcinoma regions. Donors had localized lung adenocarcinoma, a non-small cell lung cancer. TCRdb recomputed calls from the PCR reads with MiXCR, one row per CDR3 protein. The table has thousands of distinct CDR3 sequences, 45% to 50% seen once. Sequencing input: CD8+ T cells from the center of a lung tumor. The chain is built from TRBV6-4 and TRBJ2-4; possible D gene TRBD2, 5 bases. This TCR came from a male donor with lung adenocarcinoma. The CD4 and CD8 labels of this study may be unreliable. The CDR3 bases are TGTGCCAGGGGTGTGCGGGTCACAAATACTCAGTACTTC. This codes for CARGVRVTNTQYF.